The source of this TCR beta chain is a study of shared clonotypes between healthy human individuals. Study context: Every donor yielded three CD4 naive, three CD4 memory, two CD8 naive and one CD8 memory plate. Study results and caveats: The study generally estimated greater richness for naive than memory subsets.

Subsets obtained from CD4+ cells comprised CD45RA+ naive and CD45RA-negative memory cells. Comment on this clone: Antigen unknown.

Sorted-subset replicate PCRs used 150 to 200 ng of genomic DNA. This amount corresponded to approximately 30,000 T cell genomes. Libraries were prepared by immunoSEQ multiplex PCR; TCRdb keeps only in-frame clonotypes and omits some of them. The sample has some 2,000,000 clones, approximately 95% seen once. Sequenced material: naive CD4+ T cells sorted from blood. As to subset: CD45RA+ positively selected. This sequence originates from a man between 18 and 29 years old in good health.

The CDR3 bases are TGCAGCCATCGGGACCCCGAGACCCAGTACTTC. This gives the protein CSHRDPETQYF. This sequence joins TRBV29-1 and TRBJ2-5; D is perhaps TRBD1 or TRBD2 (5 bases each). The CDR3 spans 11 residues. The V and J ends lost 8 bases and 5 bases respectively, with 12 bases between them. Germline lookup yields CDR1 SQVTM and CDR2 ANQGSEA.